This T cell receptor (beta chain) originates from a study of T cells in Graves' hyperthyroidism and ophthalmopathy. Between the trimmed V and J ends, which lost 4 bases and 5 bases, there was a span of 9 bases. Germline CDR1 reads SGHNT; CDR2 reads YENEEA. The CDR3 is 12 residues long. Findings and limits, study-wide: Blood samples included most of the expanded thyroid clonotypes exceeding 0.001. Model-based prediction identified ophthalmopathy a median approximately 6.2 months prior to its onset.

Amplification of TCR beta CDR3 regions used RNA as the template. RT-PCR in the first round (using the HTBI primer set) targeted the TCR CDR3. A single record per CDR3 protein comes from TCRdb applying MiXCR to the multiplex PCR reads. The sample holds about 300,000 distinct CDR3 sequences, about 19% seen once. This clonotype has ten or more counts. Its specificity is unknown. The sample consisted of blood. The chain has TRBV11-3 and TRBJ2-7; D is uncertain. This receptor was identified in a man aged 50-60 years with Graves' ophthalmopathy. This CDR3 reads CASSSLGDEQYF. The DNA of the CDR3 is TGTGCCAGCAGCTCCCTAGGCGACGAGCAGTACTTC.